Included here is one T cell receptor beta chain sequence, with context. Its cognate antigen is unknown. Looked up from germline, CDR1 is SGDLS and CDR2 is YYNGEE. CDR3 length equals 15 residues. Trimming cost V 3 bases and J 2 bases; bases outside gene matches: 4. This sample was taken from a study of graft-versus-host responses after intestinal transplantation. TCRdb keeps only in-frame clones here, not all; method: immunoSEQ multiplex PCR. Seen here are some 64,000 clones, approximately 91% observed once, and the top ten hold 1.7%. The chain employs TRBV9 and TRBJ2-5; 10 nucleotides match TRBD2. This TCR was sampled from a human donor who was the organ donor for an intestinal transplant. The specimen comprised unstimulated CD8+ T cells sorted from spleen or lymph node cells, sampled before transplant. The CDR3 spells CASSAKTSGQETQYF. In nucleotides, the CDR3 is TGTGCCAGCAGCGCTAAGACTAGCGGGCAAGAGACCCAGTACTTC.